The next 6 T cell receptor beta chains were all read from a single sample in a study of CD8+CD57+ T cells in acquired aplastic anemia. By flow cytometry, patients selected for sequencing had shown an expansion of CD8+CD57+ cells. Researchers used genomic DNA as the template to profile TCR beta VDJ and CDR3. MiXCR, applied by TCRdb to the reads, yields one record per CDR3 protein. The sample has approximately 300,000 distinct CDR3 sequences; approximately 60% are singletons. Input material: sorted CD4+, CD8+, or CD8+CD57+ T cells (not recorded which) from PBMCs. These receptors came from a human donor with aplastic anemia.

The table lists this clonotype with a few counts. The chain combines TRBV28 with TRBJ2-1; a possible D gene is TRBD2 (5 bases). This CDR3 is 14 amino acids long. Between the trimmed V and J ends, which lost 3 bases and 2 bases, there was a span of 8 bases. CDR1 and CDR2 from the germline V gene are MDHEN and SYDVKM. The CDR3 region is CASSLSGTYNEQFF. The CDR3 nucleotides read TGTGCCAGCAGTTTGAGCGGAACCTACAATGAGCAGTTCTTC. Based on the CDR3 plus reference TRBV28 and TRBJ2-1, the full variable domain is DVKVTQSSRYLVKRTGEKVFLECVQDMDHENMFWYRQDPGLGLRLIYFSYDVKMKEKGDIPEGYSVSREKKERFSLILESASTNQTSMYLCASSLSGTYNEQFFGPGTRLTVL.

This clonotype was counted at least ten times. This sequence joins TRBV5-6 and TRBJ1-6; tentatively, D is TRBD1 (5 bases). In germline, CDR1 is SGHDT, CDR2 YYEEEE. V was trimmed by 1 base and J by 7 bases, leaving 9 bases between them. The CDR3 extends over 14 amino acids. CDR3 nucleotide sequence: TGTGCCAGCAGCTTGTCAGGGCTGAATTCACCCCTCCACTTT. Translated: CASSLSGLNSPLHF.

There are many counts of this clonotype. This chain links TRBV11-2 with TRBJ1-1; D is unclear. V gave up 5 bases and J gave up 6 bases, with 13 bases separating them. Germline assignment: CDR1 SGHAT and CDR2 FQNNGV. This CDR3 is built from 13 residues. CDR3 amino acids: CASSPRVVAEAFF. CDR3 DNA: TGTGCCAGCAGCCCCCGAGTCGTTGCTGAAGCTTTCTTT.

There are many counts of this clonotype. The chain joins TRBV6-6 to TRBJ1-2; D is possibly TRBD1 (5 bases). Germline assignment: CDR1 MNHNY and CDR2 SVGAGI (reference sequence). The CDR3 loop spans 11 amino acids. Trimming stripped 6 bases from V and 6 bases from J, with 8 bases between. For the CDR3, the DNA is TGTGCCAGCAGGGCGGGGGATGGCTACACCTTC. Its protein product is CASRAGDGYTF.

This clonotype was counted at least ten times. V gene TRBV7-2 combines with J gene TRBJ1-2; D ambiguous. CDR1 and CDR2 (germline): SGHTA, FQGNSA. Deletions cut 5 bases from V and 2 bases from J, with 15 bases between. The CDR3 consists of 15 residues. The chain's CDR3 is CASSPGEGMNYGYTF. The DNA for the CDR3 is TGTGCCAGCAGCCCCGGGGAGGGAATGAACTATGGCTACACCTTC.

The chain combines TRBV29-1 with TRBJ2-4; no clear D. Trimming pared 5 bases from V and 5 bases from J, leaving 7 bases between. CDR3 length: 11 residues. Per germline, CDR1 SQVTM and CDR2 ANQGSEA. CDR3 in amino acids: CSVREENIQYF. Written as DNA, the CDR3 is TGCAGCGTTCGAGAAGAAAACATTCAGTACTTC.